This T cell receptor beta chain was sequenced in a study of CD8 T cells in Susac syndrome. This clonotype has only one observation. An amount of RNA that ranged from about 0.45 to 1 ug was reverse transcribed with random hexamers. TCRdb used MiXCR to reprocess the immunoSEQ multiplex PCR reads, holding one entry per CDR3 protein. The sample gives 170,000 or so distinct CDR3 sequences, about 93% of which show up once; 0.09% to 0.095% is in the top ten. The CDR3 runs 15 residues. Trimming removed 6 bases at V and 0 bases at J, with 14 bases between. The germline V gene has CDR1 LGHNA and CDR2 YSLEER. The TCR originated in a human donor with multiple sclerosis. V gene TRBV4-3 combines with J gene TRBJ1-1, with D uncertain. The specimen sequenced was CD4+ T cells from PBMCs. CDR3 loop: CASSRTVQMNTEAFF. The CDR3 DNA reads TGCGCCAGCAGTAGGACTGTCCAGATGAACACTGAAGCTTTCTTT.